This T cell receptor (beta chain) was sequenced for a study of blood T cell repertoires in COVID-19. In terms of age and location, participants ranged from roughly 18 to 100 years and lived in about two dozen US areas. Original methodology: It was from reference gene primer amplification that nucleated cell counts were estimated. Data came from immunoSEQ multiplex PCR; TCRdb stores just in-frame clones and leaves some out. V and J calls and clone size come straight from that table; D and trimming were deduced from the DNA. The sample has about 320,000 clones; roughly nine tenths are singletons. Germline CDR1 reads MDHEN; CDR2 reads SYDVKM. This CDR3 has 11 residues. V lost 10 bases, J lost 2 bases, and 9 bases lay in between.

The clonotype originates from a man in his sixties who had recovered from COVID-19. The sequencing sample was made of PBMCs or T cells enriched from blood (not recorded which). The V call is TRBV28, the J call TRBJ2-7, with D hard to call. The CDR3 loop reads CATRRAYEQYF. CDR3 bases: TGTGCCACCCGACGGGCCTACGAGCAGTACTTC.